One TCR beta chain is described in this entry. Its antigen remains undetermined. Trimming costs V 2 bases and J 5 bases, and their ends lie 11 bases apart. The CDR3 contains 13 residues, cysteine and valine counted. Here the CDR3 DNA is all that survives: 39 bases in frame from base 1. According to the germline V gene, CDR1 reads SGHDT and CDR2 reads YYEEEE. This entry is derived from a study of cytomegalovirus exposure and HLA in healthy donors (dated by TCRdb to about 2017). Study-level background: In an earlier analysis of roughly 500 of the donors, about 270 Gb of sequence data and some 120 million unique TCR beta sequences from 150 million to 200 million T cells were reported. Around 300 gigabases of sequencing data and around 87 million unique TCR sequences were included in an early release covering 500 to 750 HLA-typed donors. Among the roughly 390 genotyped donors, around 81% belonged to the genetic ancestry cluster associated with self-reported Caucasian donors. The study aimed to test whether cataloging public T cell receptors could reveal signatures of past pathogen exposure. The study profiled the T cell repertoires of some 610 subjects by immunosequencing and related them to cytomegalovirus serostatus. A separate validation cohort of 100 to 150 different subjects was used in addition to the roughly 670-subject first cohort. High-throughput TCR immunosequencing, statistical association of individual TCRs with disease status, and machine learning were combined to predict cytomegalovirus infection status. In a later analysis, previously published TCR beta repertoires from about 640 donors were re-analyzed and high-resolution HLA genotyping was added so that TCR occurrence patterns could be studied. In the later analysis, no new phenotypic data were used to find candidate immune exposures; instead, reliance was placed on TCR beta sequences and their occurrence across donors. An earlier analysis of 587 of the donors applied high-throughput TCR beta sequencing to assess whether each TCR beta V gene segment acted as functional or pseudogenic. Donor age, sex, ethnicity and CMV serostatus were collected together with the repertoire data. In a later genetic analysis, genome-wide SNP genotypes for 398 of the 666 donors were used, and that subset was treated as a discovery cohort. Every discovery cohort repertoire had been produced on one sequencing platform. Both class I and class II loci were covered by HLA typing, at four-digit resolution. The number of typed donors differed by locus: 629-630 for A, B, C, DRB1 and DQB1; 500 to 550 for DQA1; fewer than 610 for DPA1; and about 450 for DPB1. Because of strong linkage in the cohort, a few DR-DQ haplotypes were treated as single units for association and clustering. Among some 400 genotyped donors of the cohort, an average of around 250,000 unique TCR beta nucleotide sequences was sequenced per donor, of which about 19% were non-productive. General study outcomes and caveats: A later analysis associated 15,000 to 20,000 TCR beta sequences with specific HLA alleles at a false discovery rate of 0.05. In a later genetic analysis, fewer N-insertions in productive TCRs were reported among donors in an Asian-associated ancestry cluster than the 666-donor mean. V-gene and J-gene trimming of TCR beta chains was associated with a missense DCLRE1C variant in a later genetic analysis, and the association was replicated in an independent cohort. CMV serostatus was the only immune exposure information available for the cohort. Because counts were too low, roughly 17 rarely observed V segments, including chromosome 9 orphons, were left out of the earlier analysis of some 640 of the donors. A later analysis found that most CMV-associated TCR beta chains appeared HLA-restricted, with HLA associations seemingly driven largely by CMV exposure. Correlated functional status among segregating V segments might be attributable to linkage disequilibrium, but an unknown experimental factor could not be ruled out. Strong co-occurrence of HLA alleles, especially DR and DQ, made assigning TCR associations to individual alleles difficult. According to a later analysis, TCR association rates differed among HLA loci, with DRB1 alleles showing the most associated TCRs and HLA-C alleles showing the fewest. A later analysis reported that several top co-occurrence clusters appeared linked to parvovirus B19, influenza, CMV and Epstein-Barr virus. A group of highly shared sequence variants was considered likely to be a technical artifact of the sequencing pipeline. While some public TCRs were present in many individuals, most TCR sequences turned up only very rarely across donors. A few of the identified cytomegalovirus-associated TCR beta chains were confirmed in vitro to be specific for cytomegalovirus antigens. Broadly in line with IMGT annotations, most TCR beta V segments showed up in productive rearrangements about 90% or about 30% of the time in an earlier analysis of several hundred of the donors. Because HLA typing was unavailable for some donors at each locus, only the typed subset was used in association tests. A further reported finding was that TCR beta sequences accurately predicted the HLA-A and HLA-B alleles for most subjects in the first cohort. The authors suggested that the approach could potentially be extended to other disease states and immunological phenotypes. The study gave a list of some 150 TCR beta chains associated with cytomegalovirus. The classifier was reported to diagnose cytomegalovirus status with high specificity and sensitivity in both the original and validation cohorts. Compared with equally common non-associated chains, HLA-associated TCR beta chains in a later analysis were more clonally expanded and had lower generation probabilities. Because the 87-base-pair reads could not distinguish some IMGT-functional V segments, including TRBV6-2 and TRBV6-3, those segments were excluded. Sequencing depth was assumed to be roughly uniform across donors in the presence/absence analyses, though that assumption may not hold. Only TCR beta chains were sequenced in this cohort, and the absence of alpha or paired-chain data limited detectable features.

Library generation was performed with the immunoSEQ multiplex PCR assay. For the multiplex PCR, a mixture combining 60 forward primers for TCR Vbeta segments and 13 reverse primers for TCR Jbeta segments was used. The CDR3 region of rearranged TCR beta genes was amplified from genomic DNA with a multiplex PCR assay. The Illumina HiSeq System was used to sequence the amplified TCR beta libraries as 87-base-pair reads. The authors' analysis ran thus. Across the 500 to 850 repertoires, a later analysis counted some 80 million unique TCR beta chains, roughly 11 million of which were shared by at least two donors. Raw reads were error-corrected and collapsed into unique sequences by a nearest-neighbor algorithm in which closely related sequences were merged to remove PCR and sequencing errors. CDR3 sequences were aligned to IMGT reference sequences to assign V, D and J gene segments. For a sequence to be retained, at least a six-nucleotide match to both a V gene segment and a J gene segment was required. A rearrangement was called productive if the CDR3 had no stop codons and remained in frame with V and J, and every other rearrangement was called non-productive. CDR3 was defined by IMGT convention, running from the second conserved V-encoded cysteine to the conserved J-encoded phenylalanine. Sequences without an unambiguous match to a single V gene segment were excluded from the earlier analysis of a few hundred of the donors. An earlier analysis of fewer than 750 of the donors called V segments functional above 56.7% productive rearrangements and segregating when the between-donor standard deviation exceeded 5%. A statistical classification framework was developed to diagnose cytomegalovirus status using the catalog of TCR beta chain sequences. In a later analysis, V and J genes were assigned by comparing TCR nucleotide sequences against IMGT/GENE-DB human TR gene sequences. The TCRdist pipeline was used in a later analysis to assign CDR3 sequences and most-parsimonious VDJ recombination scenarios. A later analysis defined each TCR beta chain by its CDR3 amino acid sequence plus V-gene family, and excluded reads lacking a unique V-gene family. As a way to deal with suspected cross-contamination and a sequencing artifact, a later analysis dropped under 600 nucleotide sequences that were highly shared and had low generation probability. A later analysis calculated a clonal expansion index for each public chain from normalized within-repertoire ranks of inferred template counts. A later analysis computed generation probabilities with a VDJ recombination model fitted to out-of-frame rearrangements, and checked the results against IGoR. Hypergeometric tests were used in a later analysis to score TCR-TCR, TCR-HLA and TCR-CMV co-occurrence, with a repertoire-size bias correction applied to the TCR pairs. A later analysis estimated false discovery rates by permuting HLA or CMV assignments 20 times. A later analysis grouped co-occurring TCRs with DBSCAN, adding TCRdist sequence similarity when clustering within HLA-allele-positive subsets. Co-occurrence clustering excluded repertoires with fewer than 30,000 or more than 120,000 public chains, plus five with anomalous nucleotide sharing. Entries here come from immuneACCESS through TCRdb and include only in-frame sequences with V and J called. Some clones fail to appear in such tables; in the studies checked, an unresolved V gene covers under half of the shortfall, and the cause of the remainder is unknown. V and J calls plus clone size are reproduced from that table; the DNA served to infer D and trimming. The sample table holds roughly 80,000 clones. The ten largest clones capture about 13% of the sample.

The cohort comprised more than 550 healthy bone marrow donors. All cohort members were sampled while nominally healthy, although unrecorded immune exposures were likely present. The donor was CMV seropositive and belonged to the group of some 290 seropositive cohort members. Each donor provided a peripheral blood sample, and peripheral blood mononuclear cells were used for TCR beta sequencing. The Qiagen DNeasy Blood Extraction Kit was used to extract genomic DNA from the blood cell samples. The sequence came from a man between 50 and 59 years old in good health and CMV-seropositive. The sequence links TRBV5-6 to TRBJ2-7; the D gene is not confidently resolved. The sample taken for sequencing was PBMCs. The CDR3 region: CASSFPRNHEQYV. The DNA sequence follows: TGTGCCAGCAGCTTCCCTAGGAACCACGAGCAGTACGTC.